The TCR beta chain described here comes from a study of vaccination effects on CD4 cells after COVID-19. The overall study: Post-vaccine sample collection fell at a median of 72 days after the second dose.

The study, taken as a whole, reports: Clones from infection and from vaccination both contracted markedly late after vaccination.

As to this clone: Its antigen is still unknown.

From germline, CDR1 is SGHRS and CDR2 YFSETQ. This CDR3 spans 16 amino acids. The J segment lost 0 bases and the V segment lost 3 bases, leaving 8 bases of the junction unmatched. Sequencing used immunoSEQ multiplex PCR; TCRdb keeps in-frame clones, though not all of them. The profile shows about 31,000 clones, roughly 76% of them singletons. Within the ViraFEST assay, antigen-specific CD4+ T cells underwent expansion with viral peptide pools prior to sequencing. Researchers isolated CD4+ T cells once ten to eleven days of culture had elapsed. Each participant received a vaccine that was either BNT162b2 or mRNA-1273, given as two doses. Absence of prior SARS-CoV-2 infection characterized the vaccine recipients, who showed negative nucleocapsid antibodies. IL-2 medium took the place of half the medium on both days 3 and 7.

Specimen: CD4+ T cells from PBMCs cultured with SARS-CoV-2 spike peptides, collected after COVID-19 vaccination. This clonotype was obtained from a human donor who received a COVID-19 vaccine. Some clones in this sample may be carry-over from other donors' samples. This chain uses TRBV5-1 with TRBJ1-1; 7 nucleotides match TRBD1. The DNA for the CDR3 is TGCGCCAGCAGCTCATCAGGGGGTTCGATGAACACTGAAGCTTTCTTT. Its protein is CASSSSGGSMNTEAFF. The whole variable domain, filled in from reference TRBV5-1 and TRBJ1-1, reads KAGVTQTPRYLIKTRGQQVTLSCSPISGHRSVSWYQQTPGQGLQFLFEYFSETQRNKGNFPGRFSGRQFSNSRSEMNVSTLELGDSALYLCASSSSGGSMNTEAFFGQGTRLTVV.